These 14 T cell receptor beta chains were all obtained from the same sample, sequenced in a study of blood T cell repertoires in COVID-19. Sequencing was performed with immunoSEQ multiplex PCR; in TCRdb, only in-frame clones are kept and a portion is missing. The sample gives 110,000 to 150,000 clones, roughly 75% of which show up once; approximately 6% is in the top ten. Specimen: PBMCs or T cells enriched from blood (not recorded which). The receptors come from a woman in her fifties or sixties who had recovered from COVID-19.

The chain links TRBV5-1 to TRBJ1-2; D unclear. V was shortened by 4 bases and J by 5 bases, with 15 bases between the two germline ends. Looked up from germline, CDR1 is SGHRS and CDR2 is YFSETQ. The CDR3 is 14 amino acids. This CDR3 reads CASSPEARTYGYTF. DNA for the CDR3: TGCGCCAGCAGCCCGGAGGCCAGGACTTATGGCTACACCTTC.

V gene TRBV6-5 combines with J gene TRBJ2-1; 12 positions agree with TRBD1. The CDR3 consists of 15 residues. CDR1 and CDR2 (germline): MNHEY, SVGAGI. V gave up 4 bases and J gave up 9 bases; unmatched junction bases: 7. CDR3 in amino acids: CASSSTGTGGTEQFF. The CDR3 DNA follows: TGTGCCAGCAGTTCCACCGGGACAGGGGGCACTGAGCAGTTCTTC.

The CDR3: CASSRRQQETQYF. CDR3 bases: TGTGCCAGCAGTCGTCGACAGCAAGAGACCCAGTACTTC. The chain combines TRBV27 with TRBJ2-5, with D perhaps TRBD1 (5 bases). CDR1 is MNHEY, CDR2 SMNVEV, per germline (reference sequence). V shed 5 bases and J shed 2 bases, with 9 bases lying between them. The CDR3 runs 13 residues.

Written as DNA, the CDR3 is TGTGCCAGCAGCAGGACAGATAGCAATCAGCCCCAGCATTTT. This gives the protein CASSRTDSNQPQHF. V is TRBV7-9 and J is TRBJ1-5; possible D gene TRBD1, 6 bases. Per the germline V gene, CDR1 is SEHNR and CDR2 is FQNEAQ (reference sequence). V was shortened by 5 bases and J by 0 bases, with 8 bases between the two germline ends. There are 14 residues in the CDR3.

The rearrangement links TRBV19 to TRBJ1-5; weak D call: TRBD1 (5 bases). Germline V lookup: CDR1 LNHDA, CDR2 SQIVND (reference sequence). Trimming left V 1 base short and J 0 bases short, with 10 bases between. The CDR3 consists of 16 residues. CDR3 coding DNA: TGTGCCAGTAGTATAGGTTACAGGAGTAGCAATCAGCCCCAGCATTTT. Encoded protein: CASSIGYRSSNQPQHF.

DNA of the CDR3: TGTGCCAGCAATCCCCTGCGAGGCACTGAAGCTTTCTTT. It encodes CASNPLRGTEAFF. The chain joins TRBV9 to TRBJ1-1; D is unclear. Germline V gene lookup returns CDR1 SGDLS and CDR2 YYNGEE. The V gene lost 6 bases and the J gene lost 4 bases, with 13 bases spanning the gap. The CDR3 totals 13 residues.

The chain has TRBV21-1 and TRBJ1-1; TRBD1, the table's D call, lacks a check against the DNA. TRBV21-1 is labeled a pseudogene. This CDR3 is built from 17 residues. The CDR3 sequence: CASSKVKGPLGNTEAFF. DNA for the CDR3: TGTGCCAGCAGCAAAGTAAAGGGGCCCCTAGGAAACACTGAAGCTTTCTTT.

This clone was found a few times. This chain links TRBV7-2 with TRBJ1-2, with TRBD1 identical over 12 bases. CDR1 is SGHTA, CDR2 FQGNSA, per germline. This CDR3 has 15 amino acids. J was trimmed by 4 bases and V by 6 bases; bases with no gene match: 6. CDR3 nucleotide sequence: TGTGCCAGCAGGGGAGGGACAGGGGGCTCCTATGGCTACACCTTC. Amino acid sequence: CASRGGTGGSYGYTF.

The rearrangement uses TRBV5-5 and TRBJ2-1, with D possibly TRBD2 on 8 matching bases. The CDR3 totals 14 residues. CDR1 and CDR2 from the germline V gene are SGHKS and YYEKEE (reference sequence). V was pared by 0 bases and J by 9 bases, with 13 bases between. CDR3 DNA: TGTGCCAGCAGCTTGGGGGACAGCGGGGGTGAGCAGTTCTTC. It is translated as CASSLGDSGGEQFF.

The chain recombines TRBV7-2 with TRBJ2-3, with 9 bases lining up with TRBD2. Looked up from germline, CDR1 is SGHTA and CDR2 is FQGNSA. CDR3 size: 17 residues. With 3 bases clipped from V and 5 bases from J, the junction kept 12 bases outside the gene matches. Written as DNA, the CDR3 is TGTGCCAGCAGCTTTTCAGGGACTAGCCCGGGGGAAGATACGCAGTATTTT. Its protein product is CASSFSGTSPGEDTQYF.

In its sample, this clone was seen once. The identical CDR3 is also encoded by other nucleotide sequences in the sample. CDR3 in amino acids: CASSQVLAVTDTQYF. CDR3 nucleotide sequence: TGCGCCAGCAGCCAAGTTCTAGCGGTCACAGATACGCAGTATTTT. This chain uses TRBV4-1 with TRBJ2-3, with 7 nucleotides matching TRBD2. The CDR3 has 15 residues. V dropped 1 base and J dropped 2; count of bases not matched to a gene: 3. Germline values: CDR1 MGHRA, CDR2 YSYEKL.

The rearrangement uses TRBV19 and TRBJ1-1; tentative D call: TRBD1 (5 bases). Trimming shortened V by 5 bases and J by 1 base, and 20 bases separated the two germline ends. The CDR3 contains 17 residues. Germline CDR1 reads LNHDA; CDR2 reads SQIVND (reference sequence). This CDR3 reads CASSAQVPPLTNTEAFF. CDR3 DNA: TGTGCCAGTAGTGCACAGGTACCCCCTCTCACGAACACTGAAGCTTTCTTT.

This clone was seen only once. The CDR3 DNA reads TGTGCCTGGAGTGTACGGGGACTTGAGACCCAGTACTTC. This codes for CAWSVRGLETQYF. The rearrangement joins TRBV30 to TRBJ2-5, with TRBD2 as a possible D gene (6 bases). CDR1 is GTSNPN, CDR2 SVGIG, per germline (reference sequence). The CDR3 loop spans 13 amino acids. The V gene lost 0 bases and the J gene lost 5 bases, with 10 bases spanning the gap.

The chain has TRBV6-5 and TRBJ1-1; D possibly corresponds to TRBD1 (6 bases). Germline-derived CDR1 and CDR2 are MNHEY and SVGAGI. Trimming shortened V by 10 bases and J by 2 bases, and 17 bases separated the two germline ends. There are 14 residues in the CDR3. The CDR3 sequence is CATLSPRGNTEAFF. CDR3 sequence (DNA): TGTGCCACCCTATCCCCCAGGGGAAACACTGAAGCTTTCTTT.